These 26 T cell receptor beta chains came from one sample sequenced in a study of cytomegalovirus exposure and HLA in healthy donors. PCR primers comprised 60 Vbeta and 13 Jbeta primers. Assay: immunoSEQ multiplex PCR; the TCRdb copy retains only in-frame clones and omits some. Of more than 200,000 clones listed, around 70% were seen once; the top ten hold 2.6%. Sequencing input: PBMCs. The receptors stem from a man aged 40-49 years in good health and CMV-seropositive.

This chain links TRBV5-1 with TRBJ2-5; possibly TRBD2 for D (7 bases). The CDR3 spans 15 residues. CDR1 and CDR2 from the germline V gene are SGHRS and YFSETQ. Trimming left V 1 base short and J 1 base short, with 11 bases between. Here the CDR3 DNA reads TGCGCCAGCAGCTTGAACGCGGGGGCCCAAGAGACCCAGTACTTC. Protein: CASSLNAGAQETQYF.

The chain has TRBV6-1 and TRBJ2-7; 7 nucleotides agree with TRBD1. Germline V CDR1 and CDR2: MNHNS, SASEGT. The CDR3 has 15 residues. Trimming removed 6 bases from V and 3 bases from J; junction bases left unmatched: 11. CDR3 sequence: CASSLFATGIYEQYF. In DNA form, the CDR3 reads TGTGCCAGCAGCCTATTTGCGACAGGGATCTACGAGCAGTACTTC.

The genes are TRBV4-1 and TRBJ1-2; D remains unclear. CDR1 and CDR2 from the germline V gene are MGHRA and YSYEKL. The CDR3 sequence is 16 residues long. Trimming cost V 3 bases and J 2 bases, with 16 bases left between them. DNA of the CDR3: TGCGCCAGCAGCCATATCGAGGGAGGGCCCAACTATGGCTACACCTTC. This sequence encodes CASSHIEGGPNYGYTF.

The chain recombines TRBV5-1 with TRBJ1-5; a possible D gene is TRBD1 (6 bases). Germline values: CDR1 SGHRS, CDR2 YFSETQ. The CDR3 has 15 residues. V gave up 0 bases and J gave up 0 bases, with 7 bases separating them. The CDR3 nucleotides are TGCGCCAGCAGCTTGGTAGGGGGTAGCAATCAGCCCCAGCATTTT. It encodes CASSLVGGSNQPQHF.

V usage is TRBV6-5 and J usage is TRBJ2-7; the D gene is possibly TRBD2 (5 bases). The CDR3 has 13 amino acids. V lost 11 bases and J lost 2, with 16 bases in between. CDR1 and CDR2 from the germline V gene are MNHEY and SVGAGI. The CDR3 here is CACATGRAYEQYF. The CDR3 nucleotides read TGTGCCTGTGCTACGGGGAGAGCCTACGAGCAGTACTTC.

This clone has more than one count but fewer than ten. The chain carries TRBV5-4 and TRBJ2-1, with 8 bases fitting TRBD1. The CDR3 loop spans 12 amino acids. CDR1 and CDR2 from the germline V gene are SGHNT and YYREEE (reference sequence). The V and J ends lost 4 bases and 7 bases, in that order; junction bases with no gene match: 1. The CDR3 DNA reads as TGTGCCAGCAGCCGACAGGGGAATGAGCAGTTCTTC. It is translated as CASSRQGNEQFF.

The chain employs TRBV2 and TRBJ2-2, with TRBD1 matching over 10 bases. The CDR3 consists of 13 residues. Trimming at V came to 10 bases and at J to 7 bases, leaving 6 bases not matched to a gene. The germline V gene has CDR1 SNHLY and CDR2 FYNNEI. CDR3 loop: CATGDRGGGELFF. CDR3 DNA sequence: TGTGCCACCGGGGACAGGGGAGGCGGGGAGCTGTTTTTT. Variable domain in full (rest from reference TRBV2 and TRBJ2-2): EPEVTQTPSHQVTQMGQEVILRCVPISNHLYFYWYRQILGQKVEFLVSFYNNEISEKSEIFDDQFSVERPDGSNFTLKIRSTKLEDSAMYFCATGDRGGGELFFGEGSRLTVL.

The chain carries TRBV28 and TRBJ1-1; TRBD1 agrees at 7 bases. J was trimmed by 5 bases and V by 5 bases; bases with no gene match: 8. This CDR3 region has 14 residues. Germline loops: CDR1 MDHEN, CDR2 SYDVKM. The DNA of the CDR3 is TGTGCCAGCAGTAGTCAGGGGGTAAGGACTGAAGCTTTCTTT. Translated: CASSSQGVRTEAFF.

This clone came up once. The chain joins TRBV19 to TRBJ1-1; D is perhaps TRBD1 (5 bases). With 9 bases removed from V and 1 base from J, the gap between germline ends came to 18 bases. This CDR3 has 15 residues. Germline lookup yields CDR1 LNHDA and CDR2 SQIVND (reference sequence). The CDR3 reads CASASSGYSNTEAFF. CDR3 nucleotide sequence: TGTGCCAGCGCCTCTTCAGGGTATTCGAACACTGAAGCTTTCTTT. The full variable domain, rest sourced from reference TRBV19 and TRBJ1-1, is DGGITQSPKYLFRKEGQNVTLSCEQNLNHDAMYWYRQDPGQGLRLIYYSQIVNDFQKGDIAEGYSVSREKKESFPLTVTSAQKNPTAFYLCASASSGYSNTEAFFGQGTRLTVV.

The chain couples TRBV13 to TRBJ1-2; D unresolved. The ends were cut back, 3 bases at V and 4 bases at J, with 9 bases in the middle. The CDR3 sequence is 13 residues long. The germline V gene has CDR1 PRHDT and CDR2 FYEKMQ (reference sequence). The CDR3 loop reads CASSLGLGYGYTF. The CDR3 DNA is TGTGCCAGCAGCTTGGGCTTAGGCTATGGCTACACCTTC.

CDR3 amino acids: CAISEVTGKEAFF. CDR3 in DNA: TGTGCCATCAGTGAGGTGACAGGGAAGGAAGCTTTCTTT. The V and J genes are TRBV10-3 and TRBJ1-1; 7 bases agree with TRBD1. The CDR3 contains 13 residues. With V trimmed by 2 bases and J by 8 bases, 5 bases remained unmatched. CDR1 is ENHRY and CDR2 is SYGVKD in the germline V gene.

The V call is TRBV29-1, the J call TRBJ1-1; 7 bases are shared with TRBD1. The CDR3 extends over 11 amino acids. The J segment lost 7 bases and the V segment lost 6 bases, leaving 5 bases of the junction unmatched. Germline loops: CDR1 SQVTM, CDR2 ANQGSEA. CDR3 in amino acids: CSVVTGVEAFF. The CDR3 nucleotides read TGCAGCGTCGTCACAGGGGTTGAAGCTTTCTTT.

This rearrangement joins TRBV5-1 to TRBJ2-2; D not resolved. The CDR3 loop spans 12 amino acids. Looked up from germline, CDR1 is SGHRS and CDR2 is YFSETQ. Deletions cut 5 bases from V and 8 bases from J, with 10 bases between. The CDR3 sequence: CASRRFTGELFF. In DNA, the CDR3 is TGCGCCAGCAGGAGGTTCACTGGGGAGCTGTTTTTT.

This clone was observed a single time. The gene calls are TRBV28 and TRBJ2-7, with 7 bases that match TRBD1. V lost 10 bases, J lost 6 bases, and 18 bases stayed unmatched. The CDR3 is 15 amino acids. Germline V gene data show CDR1 as MDHEN and CDR2 as SYDVKM. CDR3 sequence (DNA): TGTGCCATCCAGACTCCGACAGGGAGACGGACCGAGCAGTACTTC. Protein: CAIQTPTGRRTEQYF.

The chain employs TRBV2 and TRBJ2-5; D is undetermined. Judging by the DNA end, TRBJ2-7 fits better; the J call may be wrong. Germline CDR1 and CDR2: SNHLY and FYNNEI. The CDR3 extends over 11 amino acids. The CDR3 spells CASGGDYEQYF. The CDR3 DNA reads TGTGCCAGCGGTGGGGACTACGAGCAGTACTTC.

Only a few counts were recorded for this clone. This chain links TRBV19 with TRBJ2-7; D is perhaps TRBD2 (5 bases). This CDR3 is 14 amino acids long. Germline CDR1 reads LNHDA; CDR2 reads SQIVND (reference sequence). Trimming cost V 3 bases and J 4 bases, with 13 bases left between them. CDR3 sequence (DNA): TGTGCCAGTAGTATTCGCGGGTTCCCATACGAGCAGTACTTC. This translates into CASSIRGFPYEQYF.

This chain uses TRBV10-1 with TRBJ2-5; D might be TRBD1 (6 bases). The V end was cut by 2 bases, the J end by 3 bases, with 13 bases between. The CDR3 extends over 15 amino acids. The V gene's germline CDR1 is WNHNN and CDR2 SYGVQD (reference sequence). The CDR3 DNA sequence: TGCGCCAGCAGTGAGCCGACGGACAGCAAAGAGACCCAGTACTTC. It yields the protein CASSEPTDSKETQYF.

J is TRBJ1-1 and V is TRBV6-5; TRBD1 might be the D (6 bases). Trimming pared 4 bases from V and 2 bases from J, leaving 11 bases between. The germline V gene encodes CDR1 MNHEY and CDR2 SVGAGI. The CDR3 is 14 residues long. CDR3 region: CASSFNRDNTEAFF. The CDR3 DNA reads as TGTGCCAGCAGTTTCAACAGGGATAACACTGAAGCTTTCTTT.

The chain joins TRBV7-6 to TRBJ1-1; weak D call: TRBD1 (5 bases). V was cut by 2 bases and J by 4 bases, with 8 bases left in between. Germline assignment: CDR1 SGHVS and CDR2 FNYEAQ. The CDR3 length is 13 residues. As DNA, the CDR3 is TGTGCCAGCAGCTTACAGGGCTCCACTGAAGCTTTCTTT. Protein sequence: CASSLQGSTEAFF.

Only a few counts were recorded for this clone. The gene calls are TRBV29-1 and TRBJ2-1; TRBD2 might be the D (6 bases). The V end lost 4 bases, the J end lost 2 bases, and 15 bases lay between the germline ends. Germline assignment: CDR1 SQVTM and CDR2 ANQGSEA. The CDR3 is 15 residues long. In nucleotides, the CDR3 is TGCAGCGTTGGATTCGTGGAGGGACCCTACAATGAGCAGTTCTTC. As protein: CSVGFVEGPYNEQFF.

In its sample, this clone was seen once. The V call is TRBV7-2, the J call TRBJ1-4; possible D gene TRBD1, 6 bases. V was clipped by 5 bases and J by 8 bases, with 24 bases between them. The CDR3 is 17 amino acids. In germline, CDR1 is SGHTA, CDR2 FQGNSA. The CDR3: CASSKAKGLGAGEKLFF. CDR3 coding DNA: TGTGCCAGCAGCAAAGCAAAGGGGTTGGGGGCCGGGGAAAAACTGTTTTTT. Filled out from reference TRBV7-2 and TRBJ1-4, the complete variable domain reads GAGVSQSPSNKVTEKGKDVELRCDPISGHTALYWYRQSLGQGLEFLIYFQGNSAPDKSGLPSDRFSAERTGGSVSTLTIQRTQQEDSAVYLCASSKAKGLGAGEKLFFGSGTQLSVL.

This chain joins TRBV4-3 and TRBJ2-3; 8 bases are a match to TRBD2. V lost 0 bases, J lost 0 bases, and 14 bases stayed unmatched. Germline loops: CDR1 LGHNA, CDR2 YSLEER. The CDR3 has 20 amino acids. CDR3 in DNA: TGCGCCAGCAGCCAAGATCGGAGTAGCGGGGACCTTCTTAGCACAGATACGCAGTATTTT. This encodes CASSQDRSSGDLLSTDTQYF.

V is TRBV6-5 and J is TRBJ1-1, with unresolved D. There are 16 residues in the CDR3. V lost 0 bases, J lost 5 bases, and 16 bases lay in between. Germline V gene sequence: CDR1 MNHEY, CDR2 SVGAGI. The CDR3 protein is CASSYSNGRRGTEAFF. Written as DNA, the CDR3 is TGTGCCAGCAGTTACTCGAATGGAAGGAGAGGGACTGAAGCTTTCTTT.

The gene calls are TRBV6-1 and TRBJ1-2; D gene uncertain. Germline assignment: CDR1 MNHNS and CDR2 SASEGT. Trimming removed 1 base from V and 6 bases from J, with 6 bases in between. The CDR3 loop spans 12 amino acids. This CDR3 is CASSEGGDGYTF. DNA of the CDR3: TGTGCCAGCAGTGAAGGGGGAGATGGCTACACCTTC.

This sequence joins TRBV9 and TRBJ2-3; D is perhaps TRBD1 (5 bases). The CDR3 has 14 amino acids. CDR1 and CDR2 (germline): SGDLS, YYNGEE. V dropped 1 base and J dropped 3 bases, with 9 bases sitting between them. The CDR3 DNA sequence: TGTGCCAGCAGCGTATTCTCAGGGACAGATACGCAGTATTTT. Translating it yields CASSVFSGTDTQYF. Looking up the rest from reference TRBV9 and TRBJ2-3 gives the full variable domain: DSGVTQTPKHLITATGQRVTLRCSPRSGDLSVYWYQQSLDQGLQFLIQYYNGEERAKGNILERFSAQQFPDLHSELNLSSLELGDSALYFCASSVFSGTDTQYFGPGTRLTVL.

The rearrangement joins TRBV7-9 to TRBJ2-7; D not certain. CDR1 is SEHNR and CDR2 is FQNEAQ in the germline V gene (reference sequence). The CDR3 loop spans 13 amino acids. Trimming cost V 4 bases and J 1 base, with 8 bases left between them. This CDR3 is CASSSTASYEQYF. CDR3 bases: TGTGCCAGCAGCTCCACAGCTTCCTACGAGCAGTACTTC.